This T cell receptor (beta chain) was obtained from a study of response to subunit inactivated influenza vaccine. V lost 2 bases to trimming and J lost 4 bases; unmatched junction nucleotides: 8. Germline V gives CDR1 SGHTA, CDR2 FQGNSA. CDR3 length equals 16 residues. Study outcomes and limitations: T cells newly recruited by each seasonal influenza vaccination are few, the authors suggested.

TCRdb re-analysed the RT-PCR reads in MiXCR, keeping a single row per CDR3 protein. The sample carries around 710,000 distinct CDR3 sequences, over 11% recorded once. Turning to this clonotype: The antigen is not known.

The V call is TRBV7-2, the J call TRBJ2-7; 10 nucleotides match TRBD1. This TCR was sampled from a man aged 50-59 years who received an inactivated influenza vaccine. The input for sequencing was PBMCs from blood, taken 14 to 15 days before vaccination. CDR3 amino acids: CASSLKFRQGAYEQYF. As DNA, the CDR3 is TGTGCCAGCAGCTTAAAGTTCCGACAGGGGGCATACGAGCAGTACTTC.